This TCR beta chain was captured by sequencing in a study of blood T cell repertoires in COVID-19. The V end was cut by 3 bases, the J end by 7 bases, with 14 bases between. There are 14 residues in the CDR3. Per the germline V gene, CDR1 is SGHDT and CDR2 is YYEEEE. As originally analysed: Reference gene primer amplification gave nucleated cell count estimates. The table came from immunoSEQ multiplex PCR; TCRdb's copy has only in-frame clones and leaves some out. Clonal size and the V and J genes are those of that table, whereas D and trimming came from the DNA. The table lists some 120,000 clones, roughly 80% of them singletons, with roughly 17% in the top ten. This clone was seen a single time.

This receptor was obtained from a woman aged 45 to 65 with acute or convalescent COVID-19. Material for sequencing was peripheral blood. The chain links TRBV5-6 to TRBJ1-5; possible D gene TRBD1, 5 bases. CDR3 protein: CASSSRRQGQPQHF. The CDR3 DNA reads TGTGCCAGCAGCTCACGGCGCCAGGGACAGCCCCAGCATTTT.